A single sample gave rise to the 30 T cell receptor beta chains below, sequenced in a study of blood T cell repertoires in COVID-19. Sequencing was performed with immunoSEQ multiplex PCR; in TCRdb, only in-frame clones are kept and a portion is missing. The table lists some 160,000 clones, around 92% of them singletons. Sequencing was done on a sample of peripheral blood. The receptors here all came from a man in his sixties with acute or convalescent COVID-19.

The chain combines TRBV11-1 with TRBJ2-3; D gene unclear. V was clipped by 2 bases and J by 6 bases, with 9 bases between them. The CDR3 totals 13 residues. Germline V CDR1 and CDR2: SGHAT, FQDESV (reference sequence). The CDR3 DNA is TGTGCCAGCAGCTTATCTAAGTACGATACGCAGTATTTT. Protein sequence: CASSLSKYDTQYF. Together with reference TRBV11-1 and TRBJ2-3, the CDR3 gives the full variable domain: EAEVAQSPRYKITEKSQAVAFWCDPISGHATLYWYRQILGQGPELLVQFQDESVVDDSQLPKDRFSAERLKGVDSTLKIQPAELGDSAMYLCASSLSKYDTQYFGPGTRLTVL.

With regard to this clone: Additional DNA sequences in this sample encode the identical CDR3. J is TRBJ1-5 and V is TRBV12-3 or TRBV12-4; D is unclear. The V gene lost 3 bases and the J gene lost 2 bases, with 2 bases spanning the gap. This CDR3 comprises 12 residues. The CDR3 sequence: CASSFGNQPQHF. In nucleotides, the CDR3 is TGTGCCAGCAGTTTCGGCAATCAGCCCCAGCATTTT.

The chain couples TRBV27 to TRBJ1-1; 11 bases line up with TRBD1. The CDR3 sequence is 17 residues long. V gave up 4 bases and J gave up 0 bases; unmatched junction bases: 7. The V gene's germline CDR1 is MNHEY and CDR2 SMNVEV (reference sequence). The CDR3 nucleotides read TGTGCCAGCAGTTACCAGCCGGGACAGGGGGTGAACACTGAAGCTTTCTTT. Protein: CASSYQPGQGVNTEAFF.

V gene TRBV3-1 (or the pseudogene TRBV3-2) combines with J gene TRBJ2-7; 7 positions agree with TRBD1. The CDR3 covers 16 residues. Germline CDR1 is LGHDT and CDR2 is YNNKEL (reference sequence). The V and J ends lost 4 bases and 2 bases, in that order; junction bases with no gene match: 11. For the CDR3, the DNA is TGTGCCAGCAGCCCAGAGAGAGGGACAGTGGCCTACGAGCAGTACTTC. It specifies CASSPERGTVAYEQYF.

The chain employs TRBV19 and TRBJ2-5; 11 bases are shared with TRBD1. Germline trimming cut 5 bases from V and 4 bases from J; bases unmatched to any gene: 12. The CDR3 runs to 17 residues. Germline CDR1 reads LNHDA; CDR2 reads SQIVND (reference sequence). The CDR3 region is CASSGSPGQGGGETQYF. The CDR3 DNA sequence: TGTGCCAGTAGTGGGAGCCCGGGACAGGGGGGAGGAGAGACCCAGTACTTC.

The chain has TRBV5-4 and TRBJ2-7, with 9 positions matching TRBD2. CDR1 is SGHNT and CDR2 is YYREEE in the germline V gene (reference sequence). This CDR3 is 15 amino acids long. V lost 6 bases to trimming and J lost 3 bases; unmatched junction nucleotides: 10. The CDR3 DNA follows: TGTGCCAGCACCCTAACTAGCGGGTCCTACTACGAGCAGTACTTC. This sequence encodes CASTLTSGSYYEQYF.

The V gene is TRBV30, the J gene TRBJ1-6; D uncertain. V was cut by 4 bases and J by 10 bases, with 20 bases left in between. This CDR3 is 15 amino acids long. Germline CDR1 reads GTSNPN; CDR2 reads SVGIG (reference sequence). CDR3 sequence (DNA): TGTGCCTGGACCCCTCCCGGTCGGGTCGGATCACCCCTCCACTTT. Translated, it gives CAWTPPGRVGSPLHF.

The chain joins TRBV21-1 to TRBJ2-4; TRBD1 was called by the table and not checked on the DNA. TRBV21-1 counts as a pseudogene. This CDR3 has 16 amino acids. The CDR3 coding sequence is TGTGCCAGCAGCGAGGGACAGGGGGCAACCAAAAACATTCAGTACTTC. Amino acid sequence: CASSEGQGATKNIQYF.

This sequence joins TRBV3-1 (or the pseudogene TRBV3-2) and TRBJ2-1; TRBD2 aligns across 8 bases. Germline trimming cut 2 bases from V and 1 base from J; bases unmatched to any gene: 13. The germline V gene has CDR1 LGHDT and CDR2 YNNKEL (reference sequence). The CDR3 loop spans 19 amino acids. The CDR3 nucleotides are TGTGCCAGCAGCCAACTCCCCGGGGGGGGCCCTAGTTCCTACAATGAGCAGTTCTTC. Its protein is CASSQLPGGGPSSYNEQFF.

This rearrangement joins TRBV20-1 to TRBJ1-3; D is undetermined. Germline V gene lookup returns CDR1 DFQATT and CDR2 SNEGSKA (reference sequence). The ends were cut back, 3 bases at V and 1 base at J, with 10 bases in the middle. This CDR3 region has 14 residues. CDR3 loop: CSASRDWSGNTIYF. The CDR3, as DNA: TGCAGTGCTAGTCGTGACTGGTCTGGAAACACCATATATTTT.

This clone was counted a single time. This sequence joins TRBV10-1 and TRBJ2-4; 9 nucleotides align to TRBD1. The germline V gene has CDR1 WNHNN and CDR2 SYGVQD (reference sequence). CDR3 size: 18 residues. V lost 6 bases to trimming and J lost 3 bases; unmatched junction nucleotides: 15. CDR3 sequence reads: CASRLQGARNNGKNIQYF. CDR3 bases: TGCGCCAGCAGGCTACAGGGGGCAAGGAATAATGGCAAAAACATTCAGTACTTC.

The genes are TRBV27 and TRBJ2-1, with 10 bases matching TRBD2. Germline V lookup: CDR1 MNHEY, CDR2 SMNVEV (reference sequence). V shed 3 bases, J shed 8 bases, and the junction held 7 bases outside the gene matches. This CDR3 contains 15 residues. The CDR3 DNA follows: TGTGCCAGCAGTTTTCTGTCTAGCGGGGGCTATGAGCAGTTCTTC. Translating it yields CASSFLSSGGYEQFF.

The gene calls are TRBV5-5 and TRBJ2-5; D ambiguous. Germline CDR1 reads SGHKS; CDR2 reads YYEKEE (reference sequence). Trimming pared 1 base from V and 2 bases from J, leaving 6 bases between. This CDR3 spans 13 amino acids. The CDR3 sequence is CASSLIEQETQYF. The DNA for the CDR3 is TGTGCCAGCAGCTTGATAGAGCAAGAGACCCAGTACTTC. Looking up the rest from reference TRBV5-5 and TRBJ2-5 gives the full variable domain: DAGVTQSPTHLIKTRGQQVTLRCSPISGHKSVSWYQQVLGQGPQFIFQYYEKEERGRGNFPDRFSARQFPNYSSELNVNALLLGDSALYLCASSLIEQETQYFGPGTRLLVL.

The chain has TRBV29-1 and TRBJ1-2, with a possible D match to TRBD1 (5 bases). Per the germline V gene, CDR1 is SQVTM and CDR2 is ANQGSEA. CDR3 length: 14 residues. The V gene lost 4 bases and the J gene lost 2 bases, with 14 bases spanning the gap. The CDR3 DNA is TGCAGCGTTGCCAACCGCAGGGCCAACTATGGCTACACCTTC. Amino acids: CSVANRRANYGYTF.

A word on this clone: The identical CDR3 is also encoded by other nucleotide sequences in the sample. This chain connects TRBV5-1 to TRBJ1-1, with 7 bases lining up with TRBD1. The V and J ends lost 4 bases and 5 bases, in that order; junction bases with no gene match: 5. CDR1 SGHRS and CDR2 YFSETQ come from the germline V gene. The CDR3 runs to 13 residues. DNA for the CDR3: TGCGCCAGCAGCACGACAGGGTATACTGAAGCTTTCTTT. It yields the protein CASSTTGYTEAFF. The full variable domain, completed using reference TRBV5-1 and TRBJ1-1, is KAGVTQTPRYLIKTRGQQVTLSCSPISGHRSVSWYQQTPGQGLQFLFEYFSETQRNKGNFPGRFSGRQFSNSRSEMNVSTLELGDSALYLCASSTTGYTEAFFGQGTRLTVV.

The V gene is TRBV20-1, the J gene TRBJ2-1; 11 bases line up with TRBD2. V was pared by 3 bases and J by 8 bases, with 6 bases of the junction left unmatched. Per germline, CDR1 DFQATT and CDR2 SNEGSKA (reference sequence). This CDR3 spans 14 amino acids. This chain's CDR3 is CSASSSGGLDEQFF. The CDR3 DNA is TGCAGTGCTAGTTCTAGCGGGGGGTTGGATGAGCAGTTCTTC.

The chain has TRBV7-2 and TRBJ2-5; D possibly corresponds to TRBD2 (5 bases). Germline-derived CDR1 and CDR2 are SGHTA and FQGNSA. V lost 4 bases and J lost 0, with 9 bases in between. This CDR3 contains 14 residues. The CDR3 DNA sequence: TGTGCCAGCAGCTCCCCGAGGGACCAAGAGACCCAGTACTTC. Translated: CASSSPRDQETQYF.

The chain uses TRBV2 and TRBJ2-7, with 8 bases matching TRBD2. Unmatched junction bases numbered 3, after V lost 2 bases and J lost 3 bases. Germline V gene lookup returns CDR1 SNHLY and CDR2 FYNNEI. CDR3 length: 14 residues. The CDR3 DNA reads TGTGCCAGCAGTGAATACAGCGGGGGCTACGAGCAGTACTTC. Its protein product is CASSEYSGGYEQYF.

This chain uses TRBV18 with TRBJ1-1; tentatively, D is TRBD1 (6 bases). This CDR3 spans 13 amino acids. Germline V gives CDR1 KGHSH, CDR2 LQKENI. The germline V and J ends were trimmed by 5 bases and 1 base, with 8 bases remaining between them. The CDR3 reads CASSEGENTEAFF. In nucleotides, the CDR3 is TGTGCCAGCTCAGAGGGGGAGAACACTGAAGCTTTCTTT.

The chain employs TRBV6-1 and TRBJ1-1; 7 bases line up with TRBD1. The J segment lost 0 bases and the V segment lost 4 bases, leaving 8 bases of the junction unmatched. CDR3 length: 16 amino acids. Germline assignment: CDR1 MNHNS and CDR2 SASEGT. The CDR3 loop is CASSGQTGKMNTEAFF. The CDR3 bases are TGTGCCAGCAGTGGCCAGACAGGGAAAATGAACACTGAAGCTTTCTTT.

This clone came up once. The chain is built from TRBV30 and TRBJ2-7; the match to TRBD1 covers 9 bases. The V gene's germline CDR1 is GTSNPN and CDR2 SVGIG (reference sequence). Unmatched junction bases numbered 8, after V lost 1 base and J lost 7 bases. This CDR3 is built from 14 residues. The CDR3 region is CAWSGGQGLREQYF. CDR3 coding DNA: TGTGCCTGGAGTGGCGGACAGGGGTTGAGAGAGCAGTACTTC.

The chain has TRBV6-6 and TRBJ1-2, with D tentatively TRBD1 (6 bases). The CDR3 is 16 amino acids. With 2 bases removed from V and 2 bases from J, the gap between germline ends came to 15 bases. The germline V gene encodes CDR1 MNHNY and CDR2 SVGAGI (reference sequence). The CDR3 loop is CASSYAGTLQNYGYTF. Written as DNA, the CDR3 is TGTGCCAGCAGTTACGCAGGGACATTACAGAACTATGGCTACACCTTC.

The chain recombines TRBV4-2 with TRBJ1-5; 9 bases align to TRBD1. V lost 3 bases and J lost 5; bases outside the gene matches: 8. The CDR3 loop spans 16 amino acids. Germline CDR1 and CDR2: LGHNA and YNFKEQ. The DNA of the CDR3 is TGTGCCAGCAGCCAGGCTTACAGGGGGCGCGATCAGCCCCAGCATTTT. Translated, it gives CASSQAYRGRDQPQHF.

The DNA for the CDR3 is TGTGCCAGCAGTTTAGGTCAGGGCTCCACTGAAGCTTTCTTT. This codes for CASSLGQGSTEAFF. The V gene is TRBV27, the J gene TRBJ1-1; TRBD1 might be the D (5 bases). V was pared by 2 bases and J by 4 bases, with 11 bases between. The CDR3 covers 14 residues. The germline gives CDR1 MNHEY, CDR2 SMNVEV (reference sequence).

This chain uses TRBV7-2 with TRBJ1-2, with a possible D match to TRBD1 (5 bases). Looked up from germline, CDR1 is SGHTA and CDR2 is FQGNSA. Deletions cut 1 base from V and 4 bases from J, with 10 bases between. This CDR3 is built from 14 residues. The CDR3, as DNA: TGTGCCAGCAGCTTAGATCAGGGCGGCTATGGCTACACCTTC. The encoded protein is CASSLDQGGYGYTF.

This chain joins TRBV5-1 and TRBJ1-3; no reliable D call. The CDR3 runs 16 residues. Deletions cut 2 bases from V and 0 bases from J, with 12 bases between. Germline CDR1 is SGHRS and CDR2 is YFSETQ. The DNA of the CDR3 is TGCGCCAGCAGCTTTGACCCAGGCGTCTCTGGAAACACCATATATTTT. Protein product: CASSFDPGVSGNTIYF.

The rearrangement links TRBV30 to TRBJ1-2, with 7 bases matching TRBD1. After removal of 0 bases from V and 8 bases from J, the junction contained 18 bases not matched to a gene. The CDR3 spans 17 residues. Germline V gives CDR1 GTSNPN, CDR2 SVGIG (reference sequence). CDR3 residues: CAWSVFPRQGRAGGYTF. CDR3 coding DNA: TGTGCCTGGAGTGTTTTCCCCCGACAGGGAAGAGCAGGAGGCTACACCTTC. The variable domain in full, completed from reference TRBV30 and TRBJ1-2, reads SQTIHQWPATLVQPVGSPLSLECTVEGTSNPNLYWYRQAAGRGLQLLFYSVGIGQISSEVPQNLSASRPQDRQFILSSKKLLLSDSGFYLCAWSVFPRQGRAGGYTFGSGTRLTVV.

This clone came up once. DNA for the CDR3: TGTGCCAGCAGCCTCCGGGGGGTGAATGGAAACACCATATATTTT. Amino acids: CASSLRGVNGNTIYF. The rearrangement uses TRBV3-1 (or the pseudogene TRBV3-2) and TRBJ1-3, with D possibly matching TRBD1 (5 bases). CDR1 and CDR2 (germline): LGHDT, YNNKEL (reference sequence). The CDR3 contains 15 residues. Trimming stripped 4 bases from V and 3 bases from J, with 13 bases between.

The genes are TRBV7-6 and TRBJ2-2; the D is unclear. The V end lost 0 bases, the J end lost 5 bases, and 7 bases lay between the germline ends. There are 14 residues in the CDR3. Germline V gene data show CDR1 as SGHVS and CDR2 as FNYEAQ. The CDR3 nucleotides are TGTGCCAGCAGCTTAGCCAGAAATACCGGGGAGCTGTTTTTT. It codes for CASSLARNTGELFF.

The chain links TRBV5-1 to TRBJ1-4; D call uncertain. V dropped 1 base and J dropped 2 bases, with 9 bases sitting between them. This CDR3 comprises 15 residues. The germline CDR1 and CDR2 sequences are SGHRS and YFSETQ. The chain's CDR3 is CASSLTGGTNEKLFF. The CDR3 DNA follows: TGCGCCAGCAGCTTGACGGGAGGTACTAATGAAAAACTGTTTTTT.